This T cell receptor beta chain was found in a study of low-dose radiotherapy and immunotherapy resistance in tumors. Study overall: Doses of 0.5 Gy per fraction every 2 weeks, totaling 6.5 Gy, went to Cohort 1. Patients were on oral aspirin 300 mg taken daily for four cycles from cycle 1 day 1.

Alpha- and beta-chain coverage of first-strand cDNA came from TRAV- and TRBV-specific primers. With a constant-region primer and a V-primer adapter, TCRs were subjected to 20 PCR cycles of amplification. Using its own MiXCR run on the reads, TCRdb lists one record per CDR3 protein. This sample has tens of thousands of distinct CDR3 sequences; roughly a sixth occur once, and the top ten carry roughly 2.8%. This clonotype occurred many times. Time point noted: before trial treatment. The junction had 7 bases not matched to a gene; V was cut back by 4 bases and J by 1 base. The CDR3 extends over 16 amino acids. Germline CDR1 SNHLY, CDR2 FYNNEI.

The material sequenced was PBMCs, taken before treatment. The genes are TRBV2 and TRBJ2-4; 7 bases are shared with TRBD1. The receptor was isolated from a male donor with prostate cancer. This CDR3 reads CASSGRQGTAKNIQYF. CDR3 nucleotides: TGTGCCAGCAGTGGAAGACAGGGAACGGCCAAAAACATTCAGTACTTC. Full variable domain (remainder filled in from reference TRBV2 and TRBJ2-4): EPEVTQTPSHQVTQMGQEVILRCVPISNHLYFYWYRQILGQKVEFLVSFYNNEISEKSEIFDDQFSVERPDGSNFTLKIRSTKLEDSAMYFCASSGRQGTAKNIQYFGAGTRLSVL.